A single sample gave rise to the 3 T cell receptor beta chains below, sequenced in a study of cytomegalovirus exposure and HLA in healthy donors. PCR employed 60 Vbeta and 13 Jbeta primers. Here immunoSEQ multiplex PCR was the method, and the copy in TCRdb shows in-frame clones only, minus some. This sample carries 110,000 to 150,000 clones, nearly 10% of them seen once, and the ten largest clones take approximately 1.9%. The sample comprised PBMCs. Every receptor here comes from a man in his forties or fifties in good health and CMV-seronegative.

This clone has a handful of counts. Other DNA sequences in the sample encode the same CDR3. The rearrangement links TRBV5-1 to TRBJ2-5; 9 bases match TRBD1. V was pared by 3 bases and J by 5 bases, with 5 bases of the junction left unmatched. Germline V gene data show CDR1 as SGHRS and CDR2 as YFSETQ. The CDR3 extends over 14 amino acids. CDR3 loop: CASSSGQGRETQYF. The CDR3 DNA follows: TGCGCCAGCAGCTCTGGACAGGGGCGGGAGACCCAGTACTTC.

This clone was recorded a few times. The chain couples TRBV2 to TRBJ1-6; D possibly corresponds to TRBD1 (6 bases). The CDR3 is made up of 14 amino acids. Germline CDR1 and CDR2: SNHLY and FYNNEI. The V gene lost 6 bases and the J gene lost 8 bases, with 14 bases spanning the gap. CDR3 residues: CASSGDIGDSPLHF. The CDR3 DNA reads TGTGCCAGCAGCGGGGACATCGGAGATTCACCCCTCCACTTT.

V and J are TRBV9 and TRBJ1-6; D is unclear. CDR1 and CDR2 (germline): SGDLS, YYNGEE. This CDR3 spans 12 amino acids. Between the trimmed V and J ends, which lost 1 base and 11 bases, there was a span of 7 bases. CDR3 nucleotides: TGTGCCAGCAGCGTACCGGGAACACCCCTCCACTTT. Amino acid sequence: CASSVPGTPLHF. The full variable domain, rest sourced from reference TRBV9 and TRBJ1-6, is DSGVTQTPKHLITATGQRVTLRCSPRSGDLSVYWYQQSLDQGLQFLIQYYNGEERAKGNILERFSAQQFPDLHSELNLSSLELGDSALYFCASSVPGTPLHFGNGTRLTVT.